Sequencing of this TCR beta chain was carried out in a study of neurological immune-mediated disorders. Time point here: longitudinal time-point 3. Preparation of the unsorted libraries drew on 2 million PBMCs stored at -80 C. Many counts were recorded for this clonotype. V gave up 5 bases and J gave up 0 bases, with 20 bases separating them. The CDR3 runs 19 residues. The V gene's germline CDR1 is SGHVS and CDR2 FQNEAQ. Synthesis of cDNA was performed by 5'RACE using 10-nucleotide random UMIs. Via MiXCR, TCRdb re-called the 5' RACE reads, giving one row per CDR3 protein. The sample contains around 97,000 distinct CDR3 sequences, roughly a tenth of which appear only once.

The TCR was taken from a female donor with HTLV-1-associated myelopathy (HAM/TSP). V is TRBV7-8 and J is TRBJ2-6, with D possibly matching TRBD1 (5 bases). The material sequenced was PBMCs. CDR3: CASSPSRYRNSSGANVLTF. The CDR3, as DNA: TGTGCCAGCAGCCCCTCTAGGTACAGGAATAGCTCTGGGGCCAACGTCCTGACTTTC.